A selection of T cell receptor beta chains follows, all from one sample in a study of cytomegalovirus exposure and HLA in healthy donors. Method: immunoSEQ multiplex PCR; TCRdb's copy keeps in-frame clones and lacks some. The sample holds tens of thousands of clones, less than 75% seen once. The sample consisted of PBMCs. The receptors originated from a man aged 35 to 55 in good health and CMV-seropositive. CDR3s include the opening cysteine and the closing phenylalanine or tryptophan.

v_call	j_call	cdr3_aa
TRBV5-4	TRBJ2-7	CASSLTDRVDEQYF
TRBV6-5	TRBJ2-5	CASRYTGGEETQYF
TRBV2	TRBJ1-4	CASSFLGQGEKLFF
TRBV19	TRBJ2-2	CASSISGTSSWPGELFF
TRBV21-1	TRBJ1-5	CASSEHRGNSNQPQHF
TRBV6-1	TRBJ2-3	CASSLTDHTDTQYF
TRBV4-1	TRBJ2-3	CASSLQGTNTDTQYF
TRBV7-2	TRBJ1-6	CASGGQGYNSPLHF
TRBV5-1	TRBJ2-5	CASSLSRAGETQYF
TRBV28	TRBJ1-2	CASRGTGRMGYTF
TRBV13	TRBJ1-6	CASSFAGAGNSPLHF
TRBV5-1	NA	CASSAGVGTKSSYEQYF
TRBV2	TRBJ2-3	CASSEKGSGQYF
TRBV6-5	TRBJ1-1	CASSYGPTLNTEAFF
TRBV7-9	TRBJ1-1	CASSLEFSGVLNTEAFF
TRBV15	TRBJ2-4	CATSRGEGGKNIQYF
TRBV5-4	TRBJ2-7	CASSDRGNYEQYF
TRBV6-1	TRBJ2-1	CASSETQEGYNEQFF
TRBV7-2	TRBJ2-1	CASSLGGPSYNEQFF
TRBV19	TRBJ1-6	CASSLSWGRQSSYNSPLHF
TRBV7-3	TRBJ2-1	CASSSPYRGGEQFF
TRBV5-1	TRBJ1-6	CASSLGLGQGNSPLHF
TRBV5-5	TRBJ2-5	CASSLGQIQETQYF
TRBV6-5	TRBJ1-1	CASRPGADIEAFF
TRBV6-4	TRBJ2-3	CASSEAGGTSDTQYF
TRBV16	TRBJ1-1	CASSIGVTEAFF
TRBV2	TRBJ1-5	CASSELISNQPQHF
TRBV10-3	TRBJ1-5	CAISEGGDPSNQPQHF
TRBV6-5	TRBJ2-2	CASSLAAPDGELFF
TRBV6-1	TRBJ2-7	CASSEPGSGQYF
TRBV11-2	TRBJ2-5	CASSLATSGGAMATQYF
TRBV7-8	TRBJ2-6	CASSPRQGTLSGANVLTF